One sample yielded the 26 T cell receptor beta chains listed below, sequenced in a study of human T cells and chemical hapten exposure. The time point: patch test 3, about 24 weeks after DPC sensitization. Treatment denoted: therapeutic diphenylcyclopropenone sensitization with weekly scalp DPC. TCRdb called the RACE reads again in MiXCR, with one record for every CDR3 protein. The table shows about 90,000 distinct CDR3 sequences, with roughly 10% occurring only once. This specimen was whole blood, taken in connection with sensitization to the hapten diphenylcyclopropenone (DPC). The receptors were gathered from a young woman with alopecia areata. Some clones in this sample may be carry-over from other donors' samples.

This CDR3 reads CASSLLLAAKNIQYF. The CDR3 DNA sequence: TGTGCCAGCAGCTTACTCTTGGCAGCCAAAAACATTCAGTACTTC. The chain carries TRBV7-9 and TRBJ2-4, with D hard to call. The CDR3 is 15 residues long. Per the germline V gene, CDR1 is SEHNR and CDR2 is FQNEAQ (reference sequence). Trimming left V 2 bases short and J 0 bases short, with 8 bases between.

The gene calls are TRBV3-1 and TRBJ2-1; 7 bases align to TRBD1. The CDR3 has 16 amino acids. The germline gives CDR1 LGHDT, CDR2 YNNKEL (reference sequence). V shed 4 bases, J shed 4 bases, and the junction held 10 bases outside the gene matches. For the CDR3, the DNA is TGTGCCAGCAGCCTACGACCGGGACAGCCTTACAATGAGCAGTTCTTC. Translated, it gives CASSLRPGQPYNEQFF.

Many counts were recorded for this clonotype. V usage is TRBV6-4 and J usage is TRBJ2-2, with D unclear. This CDR3 has 14 amino acids. CDR1 is MRHNA, CDR2 SNTAGT, per germline. The germline V and J ends were trimmed by 2 bases and 4 bases, with 8 bases remaining between them. CDR3 nucleotide sequence: TGTGCCAGCAGTGACCGCCCAACCACCGGGGAGCTGTTTTTT. It codes for CASSDRPTTGELFF.

Ten or more counts support this clonotype. The J gene is TRBJ2-1, the V gene TRBV6-5; D unclear. The germline V gene encodes CDR1 MNHEY and CDR2 SVGAGI. The CDR3 totals 14 residues. Trimming took 0 bases from V and 1 from J, leaving 4 bases between them. The CDR3 loop reads CASSYSLSYNEQFF. CDR3 DNA: TGTGCCAGCAGTTACTCACTATCCTACAATGAGCAGTTCTTC.

This clonotype was picked up many times. The chain has TRBV24-1 and TRBJ2-2; D gene unclear. Deletions cut 3 bases from V and 5 bases from J, with 12 bases between. Germline V CDR1 and CDR2: KGHDR, SFDVKD. This CDR3 has 15 residues. The CDR3 loop reads CATSDSQHLTGELFF. In DNA, the CDR3 is TGTGCCACCAGTGATAGTCAGCATCTTACCGGGGAGCTGTTTTTT.

The V call is TRBV7-2, the J call TRBJ2-1; the match to TRBD2 covers 7 bases. This CDR3 spans 11 amino acids. The V gene's germline CDR1 is SGHTA and CDR2 FQGNSA. J gave up 9 bases and V 5 bases, and 1 base lay outside the gene matches. DNA of the CDR3: TGTGCCAGCAGCCCTAGCGGTGAGCAGTTCTTC. Its protein is CASSPSGEQFF.

At least ten counts were recorded for this clonotype. This chain connects TRBV10-2 to TRBJ1-2; tentatively, D is TRBD1 (6 bases). The CDR3 is 13 amino acids. Germline V lookup: CDR1 WSHSY, CDR2 SAAADI. V lost 0 bases and J lost 8, with 10 bases in between. The CDR3 here is CASSESGAPGYTF. CDR3 DNA: TGCGCCAGCAGTGAGTCGGGGGCCCCCGGCTACACCTTC.

This chain joins TRBV3-1 and TRBJ2-5, with D maybe TRBD2 (6 bases). The V and J ends lost 0 bases and 5 bases respectively, with 10 bases between them. Germline CDR1 is LGHDT and CDR2 is YNNKEL (reference sequence). This CDR3 contains 14 residues. This chain's CDR3 is CASSQDSGSETQYF. The CDR3 bases are TGTGCCAGCAGCCAAGACTCCGGGAGCGAGACCCAGTACTTC.

This clonotype has a count of ten or more. V usage is TRBV10-2 and J usage is TRBJ1-1; no firm D call. Germline V CDR1 and CDR2: WSHSY, SAAADI. This CDR3 has 15 residues. The V gene lost 1 base and the J gene lost 5 bases, with 14 bases spanning the gap. CDR3 DNA sequence: TGCGCCAGCAGTGAGTGGTCGACCACGGGGACTGAAGCTTTCTTT. Translating it yields CASSEWSTTGTEAFF.

The chain has TRBV10-3 and TRBJ1-6, with 7 bases identical to TRBD1. Trimming cost V 6 bases and J 5 bases; bases outside gene matches: 10. The CDR3 loop spans 16 amino acids. Germline V gene sequence: CDR1 ENHRY, CDR2 SYGVKD. The CDR3 sequence is CAIRTTGAGHNSPLHF. CDR3 in DNA: TGTGCCATCAGAACCACAGGGGCAGGTCATAATTCACCCCTCCACTTT.

This clonotype was observed a few times. The chain links TRBV30 to TRBJ1-2; D may be TRBD1 (5 bases). Germline V lookup: CDR1 GTSNPN, CDR2 SVGIG (reference sequence). V was pared by 2 bases and J by 12 bases, with 10 bases between. This CDR3 region has 10 residues. The CDR3 region has the DNA TGTGCCTGGAGTCGGGGCGCGGACACCTTC. This translates into CAWSRGADTF.

This clonotype was seen more than once but under ten times. This chain connects TRBV7-6 to TRBJ2-7; D is undetermined. Trimming pared 0 bases from V and 3 bases from J, leaving 12 bases between. Germline CDR1 SGHVS, CDR2 FNYEAQ. This CDR3 contains 15 residues. CDR3 in amino acids: CASSLAPDTDYEQYV. The CDR3 DNA reads TGTGCCAGCAGCTTAGCCCCCGACACCGACTACGAGCAGTACGTC.

Here the CDR3 reads CASSDRASSGANVLTF. CDR3 sequence (DNA): TGCGCCAGCAGTGACAGGGCGAGCTCTGGGGCCAACGTCCTGACTTTC. The gene calls are TRBV5-1 and TRBJ2-6; TRBD1 agrees at 7 bases. V was clipped by 5 bases and J by 0 bases; unmatched bases: 5. CDR3 length: 16 amino acids. Germline V gene data show CDR1 as SGHRS and CDR2 as YFSETQ.

This clonotype has more than one count but fewer than ten. This chain links TRBV20-1 with TRBJ2-1; D unclear. The CDR3 consists of 13 residues. V shed 3 bases and J shed 6 bases, with 12 bases lying between them. Per the germline V gene, CDR1 is DFQATT and CDR2 is SNEGSKA (reference sequence). The CDR3 nucleotides are TGCAGTGCTAGGAGGCCTCCGGTCAATGAGCAGTTCTTC. Residues: CSARRPPVNEQFF.

This clonotype was seen more than once but under ten times. This CDR3 is CAISESLTGISGANVLTF. CDR3 nucleotide sequence: TGTGCCATCAGTGAGTCGTTAACAGGAATCTCTGGGGCCAACGTCCTGACTTTC. V usage is TRBV10-3 and J usage is TRBJ2-6; a possible D gene is TRBD1 (5 bases). This CDR3 region has 18 residues. The germline V gene encodes CDR1 ENHRY and CDR2 SYGVKD. V lost 0 bases and J lost 0, with 12 bases in between.

Many counts were recorded for this clonotype. The rearrangement joins TRBV6-1 to TRBJ2-7; D remains unclear. Between the trimmed V and J ends, which lost 6 bases and 0 bases, there was a span of 12 bases. CDR3 length: 14 residues. Germline V gives CDR1 MNHNS, CDR2 SASEGT. As DNA, the CDR3 is TGTGCCAGCAGCGGGTCCTGGAGCTCCTACGAGCAGTACGTC. It codes for CASSGSWSSYEQYV.

This clonotype was seen ten or more times. This chain links TRBV29-1 with TRBJ2-2; D is tentatively TRBD1 or TRBD2 (5 bases each). Germline assignment: CDR1 SQVTM and CDR2 ANQGSEA. The CDR3 consists of 14 residues. The germline V and J ends were trimmed by 5 bases and 0 bases, with 10 bases remaining between them. The CDR3 spells CSVLSGPNTGELFF. The CDR3 region has the DNA TGCAGCGTTTTGTCGGGGCCGAACACCGGGGAGCTGTTTTTT.

This clonotype showed up many times. The rearrangement links TRBV7-2 to TRBJ2-1; 16 bases are a match to TRBD2. The J segment lost 9 bases and the V segment lost 7 bases, leaving 12 bases of the junction unmatched. Germline CDR1 and CDR2: SGHTA and FQGNSA. The CDR3 has 17 residues. The CDR3 DNA reads TGTGCCAGCATCCGACCCTACGGGACTAGCGGGGGGGGTGAGCAGTTCTTC. Encoded protein: CASIRPYGTSGGGEQFF.

The rearrangement links TRBV18 to TRBJ1-1; 8 nucleotides agree with TRBD1. J was trimmed by 5 bases and V by 3 bases; bases with no gene match: 11. This CDR3 comprises 16 residues. The germline gives CDR1 KGHSH, CDR2 LQKENI. The CDR3: CASSPIQTGDGTEAFF. The CDR3 DNA follows: TGTGCCAGCTCACCCATCCAGACAGGGGATGGAACTGAAGCTTTCTTT.

This clonotype was detected only a few times. The CDR3 DNA follows: TGTGCCAGCAGTTTATCCCCGGTCACTGAAGCTTTCTTT. It translates to CASSLSPVTEAFF. The V call is TRBV28, the J call TRBJ1-1; D unresolved. CDR3 length: 13 residues. V lost 1 base, J lost 4 bases, and 7 bases lay in between. From germline, CDR1 is MDHEN and CDR2 SYDVKM.

The sample holds many counts of this clonotype. The chain joins TRBV5-1 to TRBJ1-4; D might be TRBD1 (6 bases). Germline V lookup: CDR1 SGHRS, CDR2 YFSETQ. The CDR3 is 15 amino acids. The V gene lost 0 bases and the J gene lost 7 bases, with 13 bases spanning the gap. The CDR3 spells CASSLAGTPVEKLFF. In nucleotides, the CDR3 is TGCGCCAGCAGCTTGGCTGGGACACCGGTTGAAAAACTGTTTTTT.

This clonotype has just a few counts. The chain combines TRBV28 with TRBJ2-2; D gene ambiguous. Germline CDR1 MDHEN, CDR2 SYDVKM. This CDR3 comprises 15 residues. The V gene lost 7 bases and the J gene lost 3 bases, with 15 bases spanning the gap. The CDR3 loop is CASISATEYTGELFF. The DNA for the CDR3 is TGTGCCAGCATCTCGGCTACAGAATACACCGGGGAGCTGTTTTTT.

This clonotype came up a few times. The CDR3 coding sequence is TGTGCCACCTCGCTAGCGGGGGGCTACAATGAGCAGTTCTTC. Its translation is CATSLAGGYNEQFF. The chain uses TRBV3-1 and TRBJ2-1, with 11 bases that match TRBD2. With V trimmed by 10 bases and J by 3 bases, 5 bases remained unmatched. The germline gives CDR1 LGHDT, CDR2 YNNKEL (reference sequence). The CDR3 extends over 14 amino acids.

This clonotype showed up many times. J is TRBJ1-1 and V is TRBV11-2; TRBD1 matches 7 bases. The J segment lost 4 bases and the V segment lost 5 bases, leaving 13 bases of the junction unmatched. This CDR3 spans 16 amino acids. CDR1 and CDR2 (germline): SGHAT, FQNNGV. This chain's CDR3 is CASSILRGRMVTEAFF. CDR3 nucleotides: TGTGCCAGCAGCATACTAAGGGGGCGGATGGTCACTGAAGCTTTCTTT. The full variable domain, completed using reference TRBV11-2 and TRBJ1-1, is EAGVAQSPRYKIIEKRQSVAFWCNPISGHATLYWYQQILGQGPKLLIQFQNNGVVDDSQLPKDRFSAERLKGVDSTLKIQPAKLEDSAVYLCASSILRGRMVTEAFFGQGTRLTVV.

The rearrangement joins TRBV5-5 to TRBJ1-1; D is ambiguous. This CDR3 spans 14 amino acids. V lost 0 bases to trimming and J lost 6 bases, with 12 bases between them. Germline loops: CDR1 SGHKS, CDR2 YYEKEE (reference sequence). CDR3 sequence (DNA): TGTGCCAGCAGCTTGGGGAGTCTCAAGGCTGAAGCTTTCTTT. This codes for CASSLGSLKAEAFF.

This clonotype was seen only a few times. The chain employs TRBV19 and TRBJ1-5; D remains ambiguous. CDR3 length: 14 amino acids. The V gene lost 10 bases and the J gene lost 4 bases, with 17 bases spanning the gap. In germline, CDR1 is LNHDA, CDR2 SQIVND (reference sequence). In DNA, the CDR3 is TGTGCCACCTCCTCCGCACGGCCAAATCAGCCCCAGCATTTT. Amino acids: CATSSARPNQPQHF. The full variable domain, in which reference TRBV19 and TRBJ1-5 provide the parts outside the CDR3, is DGGITQSPKYLFRKEGQNVTLSCEQNLNHDAMYWYRQDPGQGLRLIYYSQIVNDFQKGDIAEGYSVSREKKESFPLTVTSAQKNPTAFYLCATSSARPNQPQHFGDGTRLSIL.